This T cell receptor (beta chain) was identified in a study of blood T cell repertoires in COVID-19. Clones were sequenced by immunoSEQ multiplex PCR, and TCRdb holds only the in-frame ones, with some missing. The profile shows over 110,000 clones, approximately 88% of them singletons. This CDR3 has 18 residues. V was clipped by 6 bases and J by 0 bases, with 23 bases between them. The germline V gene has CDR1 ENHRY and CDR2 SYGVKD. The TCR comes from a human donor in a cohort sampled during active COVID-19. Material: peripheral blood. The rearrangement uses TRBV10-3 and TRBJ1-2, with D possibly TRBD1 on 6 matching bases. CDR3 protein: CAISGRGSNHPSNYGYTF. In DNA form, the CDR3 reads TGTGCCATCAGCGGAAGGGGGTCCAACCACCCCTCTAACTATGGCTACACCTTC.